This T cell receptor beta chain is drawn from a study of T-cell memory formation after mild COVID-19. Study conclusions and caveats: That cross-reactive memory joined was suggested by some responding clones appearing in pre-infection memory.

This clonotype occurred a few times. Its antigen is undetermined. Each CDR3 protein gets one entry after TCRdb re-called the 5' RACE reads with MiXCR. The sample gives 250,000 to 400,000 distinct CDR3 sequences, 14% of which show up once; 21% is in the top ten. V shed 2 bases and J shed 2 bases, with 23 bases lying between them. The germline V gene encodes CDR1 SGHDN and CDR2 FVKESK. This CDR3 contains 19 residues. This chain connects TRBV14 to TRBJ2-3; D is possibly TRBD1 or TRBD2 (5 bases each). What was sequenced was PBMCs or a T cell subset sorted from them (not recorded which). This sequence was found in a man younger than 35 who had mild COVID-19 (a few samples of this study predate the infection). Cell type and time point are not known. The CDR3 protein is CASSQLGRARSLYTDTQYF. The CDR3 DNA follows: TGTGCCAGCAGCCAACTGGGGCGGGCAAGATCCCTCTACACAGATACGCAGTATTTT.